This TCR beta chain is from a study of cytomegalovirus exposure and HLA in healthy donors. Study-wide results and caveats: The classifier reportedly diagnosed cytomegalovirus status with high specificity and sensitivity.

Using immunoSEQ multiplex PCR, the repertoire was profiled, and TCRdb retains in-frame clones only, with some absent. This table has about 240,000 clones, approximately 86% appearing once. Regarding this clone: Its antigen is currently unknown.

The CDR3 has 15 residues. Germline V gives CDR1 MNHEY, CDR2 SVGAGI. Between the trimmed V and J ends, which lost 4 bases and 0 bases, there was a span of 11 bases. This TCR came from a woman in her thirties in good health and CMV-seropositive. Sequencing used PBMCs. This chain links TRBV6-5 with TRBJ2-3; D unresolved. As DNA, the CDR3 is TGTGCCAGCAGTTTACCGGCCGGGAGCACAGATACGCAGTATTTT. It yields the protein CASSLPAGSTDTQYF.